This T cell receptor beta chain was retrieved from a study of cytomegalovirus exposure and HLA in healthy donors. Overall study: Across more than 350 genotyped donors, 65% to 90% landed in the Caucasian-associated ancestry cluster.

Study observations and caveats: Some TCR beta chains (164 of them) were listed as cytomegalovirus-associated. CMV serostatus was the only immune exposure information that was available. A missense DCLRE1C variant was associated with V- and J-gene trimming of TCR beta chains in a later analysis, and an independent cohort replicated the association.

This CDR3 has 13 residues. CDR1 and CDR2 from the germline V gene are SEHNR and FQNEAQ (reference sequence). Note on this clone: Its specificity is not known. The junction and the germline gene differ at one end; a read error may be behind it.

13 Jbeta primers and 60 Vbeta primers were used for the PCR. Method: immunoSEQ multiplex PCR; TCRdb's copy keeps in-frame clones and lacks some. Of 95,000 to 150,000 clones listed, about 80% were seen once; the top ten hold roughly 1.5%. The chain couples TRBV7-9 to TRBJ1-2; 8 bases match TRBD1. Sequencing input: PBMCs. The source of this sequence is a woman aged 18-35 years in good health and CMV-seronegative. The CDR3, as DNA: TGTGTCAGCAGCCTGGGACAGGTATATGGCTACACCTTC. Translation: CVSSLGQVYGYTF. The full variable domain, its missing parts supplied by reference TRBV7-9 and TRBJ1-2, is DTGVSQNPRHKITKRGQNVTFRCDPISEHNRLYWYRQTLGQGPEFLTYFQNEAQLEKSRLLSDRFSAERPKGSFSTLEIQRTEQGDSAMYLCVSSLGQVYGYTFGSGTRLTVV.